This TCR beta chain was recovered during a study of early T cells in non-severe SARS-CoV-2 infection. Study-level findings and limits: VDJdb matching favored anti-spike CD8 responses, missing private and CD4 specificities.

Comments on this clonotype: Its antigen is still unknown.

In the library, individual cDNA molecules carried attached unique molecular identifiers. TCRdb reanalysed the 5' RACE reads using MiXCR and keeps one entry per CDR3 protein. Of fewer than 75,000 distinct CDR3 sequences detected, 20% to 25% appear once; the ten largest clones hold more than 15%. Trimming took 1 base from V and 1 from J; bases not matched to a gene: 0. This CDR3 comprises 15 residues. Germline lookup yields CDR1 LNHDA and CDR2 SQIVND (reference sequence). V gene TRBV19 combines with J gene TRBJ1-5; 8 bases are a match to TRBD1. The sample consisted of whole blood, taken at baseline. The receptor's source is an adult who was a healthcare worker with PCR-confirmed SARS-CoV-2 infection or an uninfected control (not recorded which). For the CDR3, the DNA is TGTGCCAGTAGTATAGGGACAGGGAGCAATCAGCCCCAGCATTTT. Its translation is CASSIGTGSNQPQHF.